This T cell receptor (beta chain) is drawn from a study of T cells in Graves' hyperthyroidism and ophthalmopathy. RNA transcripts yielded amplified TCR beta CDR3 regions. The TCR CDR3 was amplified in a first-round RT-PCR using the HTBI primer set. TCRdb redid the calling of the multiplex PCR reads with MiXCR, one entry per CDR3 protein. In the table there are more than 500,000 distinct CDR3 sequences, over 35% of which are singletons. Trimming pared 4 bases from V and 6 bases from J, leaving 6 bases between. The CDR3 extends over 12 amino acids. CDR1 LNHDA and CDR2 SQIVND come from the germline V gene (reference sequence). As concerns this clonotype: Its cognate antigen is unknown.

Findings and caveats of the study: Most thyroid clonotypes with frequency above 0.001 were detected in blood. In validation, the model predicted ophthalmopathy. These predictions came a median approximately six months before onset.

Patients were excluded because of uncontrolled infection, other autoimmune disease, pregnancy or lactation. This chain joins TRBV19 and TRBJ2-2; D ambiguous. The sample comprised peripheral blood or thyroid tissue (not recorded which). The receptor was isolated from an adult woman with Graves' disease, either hyperthyroidism or ophthalmopathy (not recorded which). The CDR3 reads CASSTYSGELFF. The DNA of the CDR3 is TGTGCCAGTAGTACGTATTCCGGGGAGCTGTTTTTT.